Listed below are T cell receptor beta chains from one sample, sequenced in a study of shared clonotypes between healthy human individuals. Sequencing used immunoSEQ multiplex PCR; TCRdb keeps in-frame clones, though not all of them. The data show over a million clones, roughly 80% seen once. The sequenced sample was memory CD4+ T cells sorted from blood. The receptors shown here come from a man aged 18-30 years in good health. The CDR3 runs from the conserved cysteine through the conserved F or W. Fields, in order: V gene, D gene, clone size, J gene, CDR3 protein, CDR3 DNA. The D gene is left open where the match is weak. Expanded clones get a size class; other rows say once, few or many, or leave the size out.

TRBV7-2,.,.,TRBJ1-4,CASSLGRVIGEKLFF,TGTGCCAGCAGCTTAGGCAGGGTTATAGGTGAAAAACTGTTTTTT
TRBV5-1,.,once,TRBJ2-7,CASSFDYYEQYF,TGCGCCAGCAGCTTCGACTACTACGAGCAGTACTTC
TRBV6-4,TRBD1,.,TRBJ1-5,CASSDSKGQFPNQPQHF,TGTGCCAGCAGTGACTCTAAGGGACAGTTTCCAAATCAGCCCCAGCATTTT
TRBV5-6,.,few,TRBJ1-4,CASRRRSGDEKLFF,TGTGCCAGCAGAAGGAGGAGTGGAGATGAAAAACTGTTTTTT
TRBV7-9,.,.,TRBJ2-1,CASSRVEDEQFF,TGTGCCAGCAGCAGGGTGGAGGATGAGCAGTTCTTC
TRBV2,TRBD1,.,TRBJ1-6,CASSEEGTGGSPLHF,TGTGCCAGCAGTGAAGAGGGGACAGGCGGTTCACCCCTCCACTTT
TRBV7-9,.,.,TRBJ2-5,CASSLPQETQYF,TGTGCCAGCAGCTTACCCCAAGAGACCCAGTACTTC
TRBV18,TRBD1,.,TRBJ1-3,CASSTGGTSGNTIYF,TGTGCCAGCTCAACAGGGGGCACGTCTGGAAACACCATATATTTT
TRBV7-9,.,.,TRBJ1-2,CASSLGNTANYGYTF,TGTGCCAGCAGCTTAGGGAACACGGCTAACTATGGCTACACCTTC
TRBV4-3,.,.,TRBJ2-7,CASSQDRGDFYEQYF,TGCGCCAGCAGCCAAGATAGGGGGGATTTCTACGAGCAGTACTTC
TRBV7-8,.,few,TRBJ2-7,CASSLPNREREQYF,TGTGCCAGCAGCTTACCGAACAGGGAGCGCGAGCAGTACTTC
TRBV19,.,.,TRBJ2-7,CAKAGKGCEQYF,TGTGCTAAGGCAGGGAAGGGGTGCGAGCAGTACTTC
TRBV5-5,.,.,TRBJ1-4,CASSLELVSSEKLFF,TGTGCCAGCAGCTTGGAGTTAGTCAGTAGTGAAAAACTGTTTTTT
TRBV10-3,.,.,TRBJ1-1,CAIREGRVSSKAEAFF,TGTGCCATCAGGGAGGGCAGGGTATCATCGAAAGCTGAAGCTTTCTTT
TRBV28,TRBD1,.,TRBJ2-7,CASRRDRGYEQYF,TGTGCCAGCAGGAGGGACAGGGGGTACGAGCAGTACTTC